These T cell receptor beta chains were read from a single sample in a study of PD-L1 blockade in urothelial cancer. TCRdb's copy holds only in-frame clones and misses some; the assay was immunoSEQ multiplex PCR. The sample carries about 56,000 clones, about 85% recorded once. Sequencing used PBMCs, obtained around atezolizumab (anti-PD-L1) treatment. All receptors derive from a man between 65 and 85 years old with urothelial cancer. Each CDR3 is given with its conserved first and last residue. The D gene is left open where the match is weak. Clone size is not always given. Where it is, it says once, few, many or a class for expanded clones.

clone size	D gene	V gene	J gene	CDR3 protein	CDR3 DNA
-	TRBD2	TRBV19	TRBJ2-1	CASSTSGRARNEQFF	TGTGCCAGTAGTACTAGCGGGAGGGCCAGGAATGAGCAGTTCTTC
-	TRBD2	TRBV5-1	TRBJ2-7	CASSRGLAGLYEQYF	TGCGCCAGCAGTCGAGGACTAGCGGGCCTCTACGAGCAGTACTTC
-	-	TRBV27	TRBJ1-4	CASSLGGGKTVF	TGTGCCAGCAGCCTCGGGGGGGGAAAAACTGTTTTT
-	-	TRBV19	TRBJ2-1	CASSTRGTYNEQFF	TGTGCCAGTAGTACACGAGGCACCTACAATGAGCAGTTCTTC
-	TRBD2	TRBV7-8	TRBJ2-5	CASSIGLASWETQYF	TGTGCCAGCAGCATCGGACTAGCATCTTGGGAGACCCAGTACTTC
few	TRBD2	TRBV5-1	TRBJ2-3	CASRPSAAGKHRYAYF	TGCGCCAGCAGGCCCTCTGCAGCGGGAAAGCACAGATACGCGTATTTT
-	TRBD1	TRBV18	TRBJ2-5	CASSPGTEQETQYF	TGTGCCAGCTCACCCGGGACAGAGCAAGAGACCCAGTACTTC
-	TRBD2	TRBV5-4	TRBJ2-1	CASSSPLAGVMNEQFF	TGTGCCAGCAGCTCCCCTTTAGCGGGAGTGATGAATGAGCAGTTCTTC
-	TRBD2	TRBV5-1	TRBJ2-7	CASSPASGVGEQYF	TGCGCCAGCAGCCCCGCTAGCGGCGTAGGGGAGCAGTACTTC
-	TRBD2	TRBV4-2	TRBJ2-4	CASSQATTSGKNIQYF	TGTGCCAGCAGCCAAGCGACGACTAGCGGAAAAAACATTCAGTACTTC
-	-	TRBV13	TRBJ2-1	CASSLGPGHQFNEQFF	TGTGCCAGCAGCTTAGGGCCGGGACACCAATTCAATGAGCAGTTCTTC
-	-	TRBV5-1	TRBJ2-7	CASSTEASEQYF	TGCGCCAGCAGCACGGAGGCTAGTGAGCAGTACTTC
-	-	TRBV7-6	TRBJ2-6	CASSPRTASSGANVLTF	TGTGCCAGCAGCCCAAGGACAGCCAGCTCTGGGGCCAACGTCCTGACTTTC
-	TRBD2	TRBV6-1	TRBJ2-7	CASSESASGSYEQYF	TGTGCCAGCAGTGAATCGGCTAGCGGGAGCTACGAGCAGTACTTC
-	-	TRBV11-2	TRBJ1-1	CASSLVGERTEAFF	TGTGCCAGCAGCTTAGTCGGGGAGAGGACTGAAGCTTTCTTT
-	-	TRBV7-9	TRBJ2-7	CASSLLEGQGSYEQYF	TGTGCCAGCAGCTTACTTGAGGGACAAGGATCCTACGAGCAGTACTTC
many	-	TRBV2	TRBJ2-2	CASSAGGSNTGELFF	TGTGCCAGCAGTGCTGGAGGGAGTAACACCGGGGAGCTGTTTTTT
once	-	TRBV19	TRBJ1-1	CASSIEGNTEAFF	TGTGCCAGTAGTATTGAGGGGAACACTGAAGCTTTCTTT
-	TRBD2	TRBV25-1	TRBJ2-7	CASTSPTSGAYEQYF	TGTGCCAGCACATCCCCAACTAGCGGAGCCTACGAGCAGTACTTC
-	-	TRBV28	TRBJ2-7	CASSLLPPLYEQYF	TGTGCCAGCAGTTTACTCCCCCCACTTTACGAGCAGTACTTC
-	-	TRBV1	TRBJ2-3	CTSRRFGTSGKTDTQYF	TGCACCAGCCGCCGCTTCGGGACTAGCGGGAAGACAGATACGCAGTATTTT
-	-	TRBV28	TRBJ2-5	CASEGGQTQYF	TGTGCCAGCGAGGGCGGGCAGACCCAGTACTTC